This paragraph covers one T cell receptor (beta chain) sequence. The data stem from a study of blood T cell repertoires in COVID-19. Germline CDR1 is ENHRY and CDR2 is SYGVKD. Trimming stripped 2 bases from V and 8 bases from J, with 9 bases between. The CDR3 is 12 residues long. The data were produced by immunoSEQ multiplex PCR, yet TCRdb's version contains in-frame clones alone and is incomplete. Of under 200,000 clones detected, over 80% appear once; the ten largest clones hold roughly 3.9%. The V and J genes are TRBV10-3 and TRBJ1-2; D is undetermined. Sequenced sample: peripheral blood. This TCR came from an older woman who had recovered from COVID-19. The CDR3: CAISERTIGYTF. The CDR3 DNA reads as TGTGCCATCAGTGAGCGTACTATCGGCTACACCTTC.